The 5 T cell receptor beta chains in this list originate from one sample, sequenced in a study of blood T cell repertoires in COVID-19. Assay: immunoSEQ multiplex PCR; the TCRdb copy retains only in-frame clones and omits some. Here the sample spans 100,000 to 150,000 clones, 70% to 90% being singletons. The sequenced sample was peripheral blood. These receptors all come from a woman aged 80 or older with acute or convalescent COVID-19.

This clone occurred a few times. CDR3 region: CASSLELGGPANEQFF. The CDR3 bases are TGTGCCAGCAGCTTAGAATTGGGGGGGCCCGCTAATGAGCAGTTCTTC. V gene TRBV11-2 combines with J gene TRBJ2-1; tentatively, D is TRBD2 (7 bases). The germline V gene has CDR1 SGHAT and CDR2 FQNNGV. Trimming pared 0 bases from V and 7 bases from J, leaving 16 bases between. CDR3 size: 16 residues. Filled out from reference TRBV11-2 and TRBJ2-1, the complete variable domain reads EAGVAQSPRYKIIEKRQSVAFWCNPISGHATLYWYQQILGQGPKLLIQFQNNGVVDDSQLPKDRFSAERLKGVDSTLKIQPAKLEDSAVYLCASSLELGGPANEQFFGPGTRLTVL.

The chain couples TRBV7-2 to TRBJ1-2, with TRBD1 identical over 7 bases. The germline V gene has CDR1 SGHTA and CDR2 FQGNSA. This CDR3 has 15 amino acids. J was trimmed by 3 bases and V by 5 bases; bases with no gene match: 9. CDR3 in DNA: TGTGCCAGCAGCCGTTGGACAGGTGAGGACTATGGCTACACCTTC. The encoded protein is CASSRWTGEDYGYTF.

V and J are TRBV5-1 and TRBJ1-6; D call uncertain. CDR3 length: 13 residues. Trimming took off 2 bases at V and 10 bases at J, with 10 bases between the two ends. The germline gives CDR1 SGHRS, CDR2 YFSETQ. The CDR3: CASSLPSESPLHF. Written as DNA, the CDR3 is TGCGCCAGCAGCTTACCTTCTGAGTCACCCCTCCACTTT. The variable domain in full, with the rest retrieved from reference TRBV5-1 and TRBJ1-6, is KAGVTQTPRYLIKTRGQQVTLSCSPISGHRSVSWYQQTPGQGLQFLFEYFSETQRNKGNFPGRFSGRQFSNSRSEMNVSTLELGDSALYLCASSLPSESPLHFGNGTRLTVT.

CDR3 amino acids: CASSLAGTGDQPQHF. The CDR3 DNA reads as TGTGCCAGCAGCTTGGCGGGGACAGGTGATCAGCCCCAGCATTTT. The V gene is TRBV9, the J gene TRBJ1-5, with 8 bases that match TRBD1. Germline trimming cut 4 bases from V and 5 bases from J; bases unmatched to any gene: 8. CDR1 is SGDLS and CDR2 is YYNGEE in the germline V gene. CDR3 length: 15 residues.

This chain uses TRBV19 with TRBJ1-5, with 8 bases identical to TRBD1. The CDR3 runs to 13 residues. Germline CDR1 and CDR2: LNHDA and SQIVND (reference sequence). Unmatched junction bases numbered 4, after V lost 8 bases and J lost 4 bases. The CDR3, as DNA: TGTGCCAGTCGACAGGGGAGGAATCAGCCCCAGCATTTT. Encoded protein: CASRQGRNQPQHF.